This T cell receptor beta chain was profiled in a study of T cells in narcolepsy. This table comes from immunoSEQ multiplex PCR, and its TCRdb copy is limited to in-frame clones, with some not included. Here the sample spans about 35,000 clones, more than 65% being singletons. V lost 2 bases to trimming and J lost 3 bases, with 11 bases between them. The CDR3 is 15 amino acids. Germline lookup yields CDR1 SGHTS and CDR2 YDEGEE. The rearrangement uses TRBV5-8 and TRBJ2-2; D ambiguous. The sequenced sample consisted of memory (CD45RA-) CD4+ T cells from blood. The receptor was isolated from a human donor in good health. The CDR3 is CASSLSGPHTGELFF. The CDR3 bases are TGTGCCAGCAGCTTATCCGGGCCGCACACCGGGGAGCTGTTTTTT.